The 19 T cell receptor beta chains reported below all come from one sample, sequenced in a study of response to subunit inactivated influenza vaccine (dated by TCRdb to 2016 to 2019). Libraries were built with RT-PCR. The instrument was an Illumina HiSeq 2500. In-frame beta chains were kept once TCRdb had trimmed the public reads at Q25 with fastp and called clones with MiXCR. Rows with one shared CDR3 protein collapse into an entry with the most common genes and DNA. The sample table contains approximately 520,000 distinct CDR3 sequences; only one count was recorded for around 25% of them. 1.9% of the sample rests with the top ten. Sequencing used CD4+ T cells sorted from PBMCs, obtained about 5 days after vaccination. All receptors derive from a man aged 50 or older who received an inactivated influenza vaccine. Donor details come from another sample of the same person, matched by shared clones.

V is TRBV7-2 and J is TRBJ2-3; D remains ambiguous. V gave up 5 bases and J gave up 6 bases, with 18 bases separating them. The CDR3 runs 15 residues. Germline-derived CDR1 and CDR2 are SGHTA and FQGNSA. The CDR3 nucleotides are TGTGCCAGCAGCGCAAGACCCATTGGTGGGGATACGCAGTATTTT. It specifies CASSARPIGGDTQYF.

The chain joins TRBV5-1 to TRBJ2-1; TRBD1 agrees at 8 bases. V dropped 0 bases and J dropped 9; count of bases not matched to a gene: 5. Germline loops: CDR1 SGHRS, CDR2 YFSETQ. CDR3 size: 14 residues. The CDR3 loop reads CASSLVQGAGEQFF. Here the CDR3 DNA reads TGCGCCAGCAGCTTGGTCCAGGGGGCGGGTGAGCAGTTCTTC.

V gene TRBV20-1 combines with J gene TRBJ2-4; maybe TRBD1 (5 bases). Germline V CDR1 and CDR2: DFQATT, SNEGSKA (reference sequence). This CDR3 contains 12 residues. Between the trimmed V and J ends, which lost 0 bases and 12 bases, there was a span of 12 bases. The CDR3 DNA is TGCAGTGCTAGAGATATGCAGGGCCGTCAGTACTTC. Translated: CSARDMQGRQYF.

This clonotype was picked up a small number of times. CDR3 sequence (DNA): TGTGCCAGCAGACACCTACCCCGGGGACTCAACACCGGGGAGCTGTTTTTT. It encodes CASRHLPRGLNTGELFF. The chain joins TRBV12-3 or TRBV12-4 to TRBJ2-2, with D possibly TRBD2 on 6 matching bases. The CDR3 covers 17 residues. The V and J ends lost 6 bases and 2 bases respectively, with 19 bases between them.

The CDR3 DNA follows: TGTGCCACCCAATCCGGGCCCTCGAGGAGCTCCTACAATGAGCAGTTCTTC. As protein: CATQSGPSRSSYNEQFF. This chain links TRBV10-3 with TRBJ2-1; D unclear. Germline lookup yields CDR1 ENHRY and CDR2 SYGVKD. The CDR3 contains 17 residues. Trimming cost V 10 bases and J 0 bases, with 22 bases left between them.

This clonotype was observed a few times. The chain employs TRBV12-3 or TRBV12-4 and TRBJ1-1; D is perhaps TRBD1 (6 bases). The CDR3 contains 14 residues. With 7 bases removed from V and 5 bases from J, the gap between germline ends came to 17 bases. The CDR3 coding sequence is TGTGCCAGCACCCTAACTGGGAGGGGGACTGAAGCTTTCTTT. Its protein is CASTLTGRGTEAFF.

Regarding this clonotype: A much larger clone is a single base away; this may be a read error. The chain employs TRBV5-1 and TRBJ2-6; D tentatively fits TRBD1 or TRBD2 (5 bases each). Trimming took 4 bases from V and 3 from J, leaving 14 bases between them. The CDR3 consists of 16 residues. The germline V gene encodes CDR1 SGHRS and CDR2 YFSETQ. CDR3 DNA: TGCGCCAGCAGCCGGGACCCCGGCTTTGGGGCCAACGTCCTGACTTTC. It specifies CASSRDPGFGANVLTF. Supplemented by reference TRBV5-1 and TRBJ2-6, the full variable domain reads KAGVTQTPRYLIKTRGQQVTLSCSPISGHRSVSWYQQTPGQGLQFLFEYFSETQRNKGNFPGRFSGRQFSNSRSEMNVSTLELGDSALYLCASSRDPGFGANVLTFGAGSRLTVL.

This clonotype was observed many times. This chain connects TRBV20-1 to TRBJ2-2; TRBD2 is a possible D gene (5 bases). CDR3 length equals 13 residues. V lost 6 bases to trimming and J lost 7 bases, with 15 bases between them. CDR1 and CDR2 from the germline V gene are DFQATT and SNEGSKA (reference sequence). The CDR3 nucleotides are TGCAGTGCGGGTCGGACGGGGTACGGGGAGCTGTTTTTT. Amino acid sequence: CSAGRTGYGELFF.

This clonotype turned up a few times. The chain couples TRBV7-2 to TRBJ1-1; D not certain. Germline CDR1 SGHTA, CDR2 FQGNSA. Trimming stripped 0 bases from V and 5 bases from J, with 7 bases between. This CDR3 is 13 amino acids long. The DNA for the CDR3 is TGTGCCAGCAGCTTAGCAGGGTGGACTGAAGCTTTCTTT. It yields the protein CASSLAGWTEAFF.

V usage is TRBV28 and J usage is TRBJ2-7, with TRBD1 identical over 9 bases. This CDR3 has 15 amino acids. V gave up 7 bases and J gave up 3 bases; unmatched junction bases: 10. Germline V lookup: CDR1 MDHEN, CDR2 SYDVKM. Written as DNA, the CDR3 is TGTGCCAGCACTAAAGAGGGGACAGGGCACTACGAGCAGTACTTC. It specifies CASTKEGTGHYEQYF.

This rearrangement joins TRBV6-2 or TRBV6-3 to TRBJ1-1; a possible D gene is TRBD1 (6 bases). V was cut by 2 bases and J by 2 bases, with 9 bases left in between. The CDR3 length is 14 residues. Germline V CDR1 and CDR2: MNHEY, SVGEGT. CDR3 sequence (DNA): TGTGCCAGCAGTTACCGGGGGGCAAACACTGAAGCTTTCTTT. As protein: CASSYRGANTEAFF.

CDR3 amino acids: CAISGSSVSTDTQYF. CDR3 coding DNA: TGTGCCATCAGTGGCTCTAGCGTCAGCACAGATACGCAGTATTTT. The chain recombines TRBV10-3 with TRBJ2-3, with D maybe TRBD2 (6 bases). Looked up from germline, CDR1 is ENHRY and CDR2 is SYGVKD. With 4 bases removed from V and 0 bases from J, the gap between germline ends came to 11 bases. There are 15 residues in the CDR3.

The V gene is TRBV5-5, the J gene TRBJ2-5; 7 bases fit TRBD2. Germline CDR1 reads SGHKS; CDR2 reads YYEKEE (reference sequence). CDR3 size: 15 residues. Unmatched junction bases numbered 11, after V lost 4 bases and J lost 5 bases. CDR3 in amino acids: CASSDGGGPWETQYF. CDR3 in DNA: TGTGCCAGCAGCGACGGGGGAGGGCCCTGGGAGACCCAGTACTTC.

This rearrangement joins TRBV10-3 to TRBJ1-1; D possibly corresponds to TRBD1 (6 bases). The V and J ends lost 3 bases and 6 bases respectively, with 11 bases between them. The germline V gene encodes CDR1 ENHRY and CDR2 SYGVKD. CDR3 length: 13 amino acids. CDR3 loop: CAISDRGAPEAFF. DNA of the CDR3: TGTGCCATCAGTGATCGGGGGGCACCTGAAGCTTTCTTT.

V gene TRBV2 combines with J gene TRBJ2-2; D possibly corresponds to TRBD1 (5 bases). Trimming removed 2 bases at V and 4 bases at J, with 11 bases between. Germline-derived CDR1 and CDR2 are SNHLY and FYNNEI. The CDR3 consists of 15 residues. Here the CDR3 DNA reads TGTGCCAGCAGTGAACAGGGAACGGCCACCGGGGAGCTGTTTTTT. As protein: CASSEQGTATGELFF.

CDR3 residues: CASSPVHRTSPYNEQFF. CDR3 coding DNA: TGTGCCAGCAGTCCGGTTCACCGGACTAGTCCCTACAATGAGCAGTTCTTC. The genes are TRBV6-2 or TRBV6-3 and TRBJ2-1; TRBD2 agrees at 7 bases. Per germline, CDR1 MNHEY and CDR2 SVGEGT. Germline trimming cut 5 bases from V and 2 bases from J; bases unmatched to any gene: 12. This CDR3 spans 17 amino acids.

This chain uses TRBV12-3 or TRBV12-4 with TRBJ1-2; D not certain. The V end lost 1 base, the J end lost 6 bases, and 9 bases lay between the germline ends. The CDR3 extends over 13 amino acids. For the CDR3, the DNA is TGTGCCAGCAGTTTAGGACCTATAAATGGCTACACCTTC. Translating gives CASSLGPINGYTF.

The chain is built from TRBV5-1 and TRBJ2-7, with a weak D call TRBD1 (6 bases). Trimming removed 4 bases at V and 0 bases at J, with 14 bases between. The CDR3 runs 15 residues. Per the germline V gene, CDR1 is SGHRS and CDR2 is YFSETQ. CDR3 bases: TGCGCCAGCAGCCCCCGGGACACCAGCTCCTACGAGCAGTACTTC. Amino acids: CASSPRDTSSYEQYF.

V usage is TRBV11-2 and J usage is TRBJ2-2, with TRBD2 matching over 15 bases. Germline loops: CDR1 SGHAT, CDR2 FQNNGV. The CDR3 has 18 amino acids. The junction had 8 bases not matched to a gene; V was cut back by 5 bases and J by 4 bases. CDR3 protein: CASSRTSGRAPGTGELFF. Here the CDR3 DNA reads TGTGCCAGCAGCCGGACTAGCGGGAGGGCCCCGGGCACCGGGGAGCTGTTTTTT.